Sequencing of this TCR beta chain was carried out in a study of T cells after yellow fever vaccination. Via MiXCR, TCRdb re-called the 5' RACE reads, giving one row per CDR3 protein. This sample has approximately 510,000 distinct CDR3 sequences, with 21% found just once. Trimming left V 3 bases short and J 1 base short, with 13 bases between. Germline CDR1 reads SGHDT; CDR2 reads YYEEEE. The CDR3 sequence is 15 residues long. The table lists this clonotype with a few counts. The receptor was derived from a man aged 18-30 years who received the YFV17D yellow fever vaccine. V is TRBV5-6 and J is TRBJ1-1; no clear D gene. The sample in question was PBMCs, obtained approximately 20 days after the first yellow fever vaccination. CDR3 loop: CASSYAYLANTEAFF. The DNA for the CDR3 is TGTGCCAGCAGCTATGCCTACCTAGCGAACACTGAAGCTTTCTTT.